This paragraph covers one T cell receptor beta chain sequence. Its antigen is not known. CDR1 is MNHEY, CDR2 SVGAGI, per germline. The CDR3 length is 12 residues. Unmatched junction bases numbered 14, after V lost 8 bases and J lost 13 bases. The sample originates from a study of a mutant IDH1 vaccine in newly diagnosed glioma. Regarding time point: week 5, during vaccination. The content of each vaccine dose was 300 ug of mutant IDH1 20-mer peptide, and topical imiquimod accompanied it. The protocol was immunoSEQ multiplex PCR, while the TCRdb copy is restricted to in-frame clones and leaves out a portion. In the table there are 40,000 to 60,000 clones, around 80% of which are singletons.

V gene TRBV6-5 combines with J gene TRBJ2-7, with 7 nucleotides matching TRBD2. This receptor was identified in a woman between 40 and 50 years old with glioma. The source material was PBMCs, sampled from a glioma patient whose treatment included an IDH1 peptide vaccine. CDR3 in DNA: TGTGCCAGCTCCCCCGGGAGGCTAGCGGTATACTTC. It yields the protein CASSPGRLAVYF.